The clone carrying this T cell receptor beta chain was seen a single time. The source of the sample is a study of patients and donors after allogeneic stem cell transplantation. TCRdb used MiXCR to reprocess the RT-PCR reads, holding one entry per CDR3 protein. The data contain approximately 200,000 distinct CDR3 sequences, roughly 38% of them seen just once; the ten biggest clones take up about 9.9%. Germline assignment: CDR1 SEHNR and CDR2 FQNEAQ (reference sequence). V lost 10 bases and J 0 bases, leaving 15 bases between the germline ends. The CDR3 contains 14 residues. This receptor was identified in a human donor who was either an allogeneic HSCT recipient or a stem cell or donor lymphocyte infusion donor (not recorded which). It is not recorded whose cells these are; they may come from a transplant donor. Source material: blood, either unsorted or a sorted T cell fraction (not recorded which). The chain uses TRBV7-9 and TRBJ1-1; D gene ambiguous. CDR3 nucleotides: TGTGCCACTACAGTCGGAGCCCTGAACACTGAAGCTTTCTTT. This encodes CATTVGALNTEAFF.